The T cell receptor (beta chain) under discussion was sequenced for a study of cytomegalovirus exposure and HLA in healthy donors. The V gene's germline CDR1 is SGHNT and CDR2 YYREEE (reference sequence). V lost 2 bases to trimming and J lost 6 bases; unmatched junction nucleotides: 6. The CDR3 has 14 amino acids. The PCR employed 60 Vbeta primers together with 13 Jbeta primers. The assay was immunoSEQ multiplex PCR, and TCRdb's table has in-frame clones only and misses some. The table has approximately 150,000 clones, 80% to 90% seen once; the top ten hold approximately 4%. This receptor was identified in a woman between 40 and 50 years old in good health and CMV-seropositive. The chain carries TRBV5-4 and TRBJ2-7; 9 nucleotides align to TRBD1. The sequenced sample was PBMCs. The CDR3 coding sequence is TGTGCCAGCAGCTTTTCCGGGACAGGGACCGAGCAGTACTTC. It specifies CASSFSGTGTEQYF.